This entry is about one T cell receptor beta chain. The entry originates in a study of PD-L1 blockade in urothelial cancer. Overall study context: Reported median T cell count for blood samples was more than 140,000.

The ends were cut back, 7 bases at V and 1 base at J, with 10 bases in the middle. Germline lookup yields CDR1 MNHNS and CDR2 SASEGT. This CDR3 is built from 13 residues. The time point was: pretreatment peripheral blood. Per-patient samples, pretreatment and on-treatment, numbered 1 to 8. TCRdb's table, derived via immunoSEQ multiplex PCR, lists solely in-frame clones and lacks some. The data hold tens of thousands of clones, with roughly 84% observed a single time. The clonotype originates from a man aged 60-69 years with urothelial cancer. The chain recombines TRBV6-1 with TRBJ1-1; D unclear. The sample in question was PBMCs, obtained around atezolizumab (anti-PD-L1) treatment. CDR3 region: CASTERRNTEAFF. CDR3 nucleotides: TGTGCCAGCACGGAACGGAGGAACACTGAAGCTTTCTTT.